This T cell receptor beta chain comes out of a study of T cells in Graves' hyperthyroidism and ophthalmopathy. Authors of the study amplified TCR beta CDR3 regions from RNA transcripts. When the TCR CDR3 underwent first-round RT-PCR, the HTBI primer set was used. TCRdb re-derived calls from the multiplex PCR reads in MiXCR, one entry per CDR3 protein. The repertoire has around 200,000 distinct CDR3 sequences, roughly 18% of them found once; the top ten carry around 47%. The CDR3 is made up of 14 amino acids. CDR1 LGHNA and CDR2 YSLEER come from the germline V gene. Trimming stripped 4 bases from V and 2 bases from J, with 10 bases between. In its sample, this clonotype was seen many times.

This chain links TRBV4-3 with TRBJ2-3; possible D gene TRBD1, 5 bases. Sequencing input: blood. The clonotype was recovered from a man aged 35 to 55 with Graves' hyperthyroidism. The CDR3 region is CASSRTTDTDTQYF. For the CDR3, the DNA is TGCGCCAGCAGCCGGACGACAGACACAGATACGCAGTATTTT.